The 6 T cell receptor beta chains given below trace back to one sample, sequenced in a study of chemoradiotherapy in HPV16-positive cancers (dated by TCRdb to between 2022 and 2023). Preparation of the library involved the immunoSEQ multiplex PCR assay. Imported from immuneACCESS, the table was reduced by TCRdb to in-frame sequences with V and J called. These copies leave out some clones; in studies compared against another copy, an unresolved V gene accounts for under half, and the cause of the remainder is not known. The sample table contains 20,000 to 25,000 clones; only one count was recorded for roughly 94% of them. 2.7% of the sample is held by the ten biggest clonotypes. The sample here was taken from a patient who underwent chemoradiotherapy. These receptors all stem from a human donor with HPV-associated anogenital cancer.

The genes are TRBV28 and TRBJ2-5; possibly TRBD1 or TRBD2 for D (5 bases each). This CDR3 has 13 residues. Germline CDR1 is MDHEN and CDR2 is SYDVKM. V was clipped by 4 bases and J by 5 bases, with 11 bases between them. CDR3 residues: CASSSPGTETQYF. CDR3 coding DNA: TGTGCCAGCAGTTCCCCGGGGACGGAGACCCAGTACTTC.

V and J are TRBV5-4 and TRBJ2-7, with 12 bases fitting TRBD1. The CDR3 spans 17 residues. J lost 4 bases, V lost 0 bases, and 8 bases had no gene match. Germline-derived CDR1 and CDR2 are SGHNT and YYREEE (reference sequence). The chain's CDR3 is CASSLGGTGGHAYEQYF. As DNA, the CDR3 is TGTGCCAGCAGCTTGGGGGGGACAGGGGGCCACGCTTACGAGCAGTACTTC.

V usage is TRBV11-2 and J usage is TRBJ1-1; no reliable D call. Germline CDR1 reads SGHAT; CDR2 reads FQNNGV. The CDR3 runs 13 residues. Trimming cost V 1 base and J 1 base, with 4 bases left between them. This CDR3 is CASSLGQNTEAFF. Written as DNA, the CDR3 is TGTGCCAGCAGCTTAGGTCAGAACACTGAAGCTTTCTTT.

This clone was observed a single time. The chain joins TRBV28 to TRBJ1-3; no reliable D call. Trimming shortened V by 5 bases and J by 3 bases, and 14 bases separated the two germline ends. The length of the CDR3 is 15 residues. Germline loops: CDR1 MDHEN, CDR2 SYDVKM. Here the CDR3 DNA reads TGTGCCAGCAGTGGCGGCGTCATAGATGGAAACACCATATATTTT. The encoded protein is CASSGGVIDGNTIYF.

The chain uses TRBV18 and TRBJ1-2; D is unresolved. This CDR3 contains 14 residues. V gave up 4 bases and J gave up 3 bases, with 12 bases separating them. CDR1 and CDR2 (germline): KGHSH, LQKENI. The DNA of the CDR3 is TGTGCCAGCTCACTCCTTGACAAGTACTATGGCTACACCTTC. Its translation is CASSLLDKYYGYTF.

The chain has TRBV4-1 and TRBJ2-7, with 12 nucleotides matching TRBD1. After removal of 2 bases from V and 5 bases from J, the junction contained 4 bases not matched to a gene. Per the germline V gene, CDR1 is MGHRA and CDR2 is YSYEKL. CDR3 length equals 15 residues. CDR3 sequence reads: CASSQSGTGGDEQYF. CDR3 coding DNA: TGCGCCAGCAGCCAATCCGGGACAGGGGGCGACGAGCAGTACTTC.